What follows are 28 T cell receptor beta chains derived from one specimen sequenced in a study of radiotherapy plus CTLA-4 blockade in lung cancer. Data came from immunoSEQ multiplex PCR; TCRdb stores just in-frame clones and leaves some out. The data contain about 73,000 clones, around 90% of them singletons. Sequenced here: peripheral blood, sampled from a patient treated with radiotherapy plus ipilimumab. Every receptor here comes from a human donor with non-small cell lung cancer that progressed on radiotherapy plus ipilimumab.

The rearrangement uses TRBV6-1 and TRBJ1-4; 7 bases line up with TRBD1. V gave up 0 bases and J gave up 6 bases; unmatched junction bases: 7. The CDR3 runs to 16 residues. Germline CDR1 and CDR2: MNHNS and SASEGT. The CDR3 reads CASSEAFSGTDEKLFF. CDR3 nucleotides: TGTGCCAGCAGTGAAGCCTTCTCCGGGACAGATGAAAAACTGTTTTTT.

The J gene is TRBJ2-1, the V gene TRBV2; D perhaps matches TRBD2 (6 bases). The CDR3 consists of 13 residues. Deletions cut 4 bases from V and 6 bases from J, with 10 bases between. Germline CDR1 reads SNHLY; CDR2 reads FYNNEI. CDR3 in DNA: TGTGCCAGCAGTGCGTTGGGGGGCAATGAGCAGTTCTTC. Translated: CASSALGGNEQFF. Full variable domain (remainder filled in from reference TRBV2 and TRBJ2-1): EPEVTQTPSHQVTQMGQEVILRCVPISNHLYFYWYRQILGQKVEFLVSFYNNEISEKSEIFDDQFSVERPDGSNFTLKIRSTKLEDSAMYFCASSALGGNEQFFGPGTRLTVL.

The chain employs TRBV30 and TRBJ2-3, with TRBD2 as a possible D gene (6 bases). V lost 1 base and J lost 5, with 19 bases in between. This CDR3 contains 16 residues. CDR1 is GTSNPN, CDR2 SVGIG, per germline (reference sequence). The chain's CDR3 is CAWSAGGSGPRDTQYF. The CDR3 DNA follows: TGTGCCTGGAGTGCCGGAGGTAGCGGACCCCGAGATACGCAGTATTTT.

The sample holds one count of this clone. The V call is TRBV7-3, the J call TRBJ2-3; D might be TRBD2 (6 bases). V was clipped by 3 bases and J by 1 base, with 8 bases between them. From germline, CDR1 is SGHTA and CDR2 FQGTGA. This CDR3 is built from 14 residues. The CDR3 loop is CASSLSGRTDTQYF. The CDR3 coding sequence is TGTGCCAGCAGCTTGAGCGGGCGCACAGATACGCAGTATTTT.

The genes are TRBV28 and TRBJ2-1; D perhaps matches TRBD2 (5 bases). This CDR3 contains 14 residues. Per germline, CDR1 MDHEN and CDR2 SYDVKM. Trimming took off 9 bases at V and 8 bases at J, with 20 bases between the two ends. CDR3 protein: CASQRSSKSHEQFF. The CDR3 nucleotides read TGTGCCAGTCAAAGGTCTAGCAAAAGCCATGAGCAGTTCTTC.

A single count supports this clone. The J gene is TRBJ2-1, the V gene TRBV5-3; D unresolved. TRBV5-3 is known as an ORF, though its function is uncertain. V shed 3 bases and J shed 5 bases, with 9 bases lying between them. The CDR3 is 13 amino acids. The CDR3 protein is CARSWFRNNEQFF. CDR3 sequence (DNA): TGTGCCAGAAGCTGGTTCAGAAACAATGAGCAGTTCTTC.

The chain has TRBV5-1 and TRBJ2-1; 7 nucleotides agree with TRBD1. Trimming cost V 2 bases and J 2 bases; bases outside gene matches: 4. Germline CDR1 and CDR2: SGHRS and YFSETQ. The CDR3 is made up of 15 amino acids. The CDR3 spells CASSFRQGTYNEQFF. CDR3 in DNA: TGCGCCAGCAGCTTCCGACAGGGCACCTACAATGAGCAGTTCTTC.

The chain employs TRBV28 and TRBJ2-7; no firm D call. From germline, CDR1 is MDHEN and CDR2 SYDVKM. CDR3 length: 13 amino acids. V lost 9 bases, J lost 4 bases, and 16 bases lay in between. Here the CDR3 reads CASHPSGRYEQYF. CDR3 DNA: TGTGCCAGTCACCCAAGTGGGCGGTACGAGCAGTACTTC. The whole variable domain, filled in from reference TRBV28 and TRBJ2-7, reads DVKVTQSSRYLVKRTGEKVFLECVQDMDHENMFWYRQDPGLGLRLIYFSYDVKMKEKGDIPEGYSVSREKKERFSLILESASTNQTSMYLCASHPSGRYEQYFGPGTRLTVT.

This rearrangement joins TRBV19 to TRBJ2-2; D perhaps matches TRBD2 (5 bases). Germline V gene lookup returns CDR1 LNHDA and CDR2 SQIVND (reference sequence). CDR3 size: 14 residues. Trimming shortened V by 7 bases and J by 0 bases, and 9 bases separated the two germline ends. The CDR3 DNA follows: TGTGCCAGTATCTGGAGGACGAACACCGGGGAGCTGTTTTTT. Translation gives CASIWRTNTGELFF.

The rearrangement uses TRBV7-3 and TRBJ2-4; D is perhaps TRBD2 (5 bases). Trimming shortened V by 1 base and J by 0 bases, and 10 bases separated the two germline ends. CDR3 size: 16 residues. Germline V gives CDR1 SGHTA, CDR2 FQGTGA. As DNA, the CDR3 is TGTGCCAGCAGCTTAATACTAGTGCTAGCCAAAAACATTCAGTACTTC. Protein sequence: CASSLILVLAKNIQYF.

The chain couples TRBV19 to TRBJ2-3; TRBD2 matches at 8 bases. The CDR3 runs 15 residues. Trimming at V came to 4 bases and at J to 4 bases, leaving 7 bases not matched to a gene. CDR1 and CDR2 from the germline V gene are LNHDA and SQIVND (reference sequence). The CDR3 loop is CASSKTSAGADTQYF. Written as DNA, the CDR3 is TGTGCCAGTAGTAAGACTAGCGCCGGGGCAGATACGCAGTATTTT.

This CDR3 is CAWRGTSGRSGGELFF. The CDR3 DNA sequence: TGTGCCTGGAGAGGGACTAGCGGGAGGTCGGGCGGGGAGCTGTTTTTT. The J gene is TRBJ2-2, the V gene TRBV30, with 15 nucleotides matching TRBD2. The V gene's germline CDR1 is GTSNPN and CDR2 SVGIG (reference sequence). This CDR3 spans 16 amino acids. J lost 7 bases, V lost 3 bases, and 6 bases had no gene match. Using reference TRBV30 and TRBJ2-2 for the parts outside the CDR3, the full variable domain is SQTIHQWPATLVQPVGSPLSLECTVEGTSNPNLYWYRQAAGRGLQLLFYSVGIGQISSEVPQNLSASRPQDRQFILSSKKLLLSDSGFYLCAWRGTSGRSGGELFFGEGSRLTVL.

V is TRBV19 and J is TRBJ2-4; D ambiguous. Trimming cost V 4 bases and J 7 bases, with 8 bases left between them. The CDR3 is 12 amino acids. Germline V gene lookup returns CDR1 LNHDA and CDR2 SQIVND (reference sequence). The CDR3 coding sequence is TGTGCCAGTAGTAGATACACGAACATTCAGTACTTC. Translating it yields CASSRYTNIQYF.

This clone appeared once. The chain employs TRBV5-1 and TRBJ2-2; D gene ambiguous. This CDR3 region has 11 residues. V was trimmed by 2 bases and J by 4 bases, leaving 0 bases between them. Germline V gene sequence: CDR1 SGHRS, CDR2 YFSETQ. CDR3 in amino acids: CASSFTGELFF. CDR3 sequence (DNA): TGCGCCAGCAGCTTCACCGGGGAGCTGTTTTTT.

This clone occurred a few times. CDR3 DNA sequence: TGTGCCAGCAGTGCTAGCGGCACAGATACGCAGTATTTT. Translated, it gives CASSASGTDTQYF. The chain is built from TRBV6-4 and TRBJ2-3; the D gene is possibly TRBD2 (6 bases). This CDR3 is built from 13 residues. CDR1 is MRHNA, CDR2 SNTAGT, per germline. V dropped 4 bases and J dropped 1 base, with 6 bases sitting between them.

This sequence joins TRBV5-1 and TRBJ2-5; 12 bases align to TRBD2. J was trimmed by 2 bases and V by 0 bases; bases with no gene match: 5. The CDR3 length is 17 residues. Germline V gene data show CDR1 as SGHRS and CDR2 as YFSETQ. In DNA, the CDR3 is TGCGCCAGCAGCTTGGCAGGGACTAGCGGGTTTCAAGAGACCCAGTACTTC. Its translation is CASSLAGTSGFQETQYF. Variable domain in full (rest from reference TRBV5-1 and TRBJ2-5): KAGVTQTPRYLIKTRGQQVTLSCSPISGHRSVSWYQQTPGQGLQFLFEYFSETQRNKGNFPGRFSGRQFSNSRSEMNVSTLELGDSALYLCASSLAGTSGFQETQYFGPGTRLLVL.

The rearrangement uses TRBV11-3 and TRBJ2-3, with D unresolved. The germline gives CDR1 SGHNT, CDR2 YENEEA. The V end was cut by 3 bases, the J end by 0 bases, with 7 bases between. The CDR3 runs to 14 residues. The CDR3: CASSFSPSTDTQYF. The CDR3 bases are TGTGCCAGCAGCTTTAGTCCCAGCACAGATACGCAGTATTTT.

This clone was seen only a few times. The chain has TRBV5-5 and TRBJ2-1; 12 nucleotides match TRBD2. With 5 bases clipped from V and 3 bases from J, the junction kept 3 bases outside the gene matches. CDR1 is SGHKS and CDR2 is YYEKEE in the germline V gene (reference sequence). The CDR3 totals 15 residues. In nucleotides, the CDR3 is TGTGCCAGCAGGGGGGGACTAGCGGGCTACAATGAGCAGTTCTTC. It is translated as CASRGGLAGYNEQFF. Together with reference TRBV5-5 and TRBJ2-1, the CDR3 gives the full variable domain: DAGVTQSPTHLIKTRGQQVTLRCSPISGHKSVSWYQQVLGQGPQFIFQYYEKEERGRGNFPDRFSARQFPNYSSELNVNALLLGDSALYLCASRGGLAGYNEQFFGPGTRLTVL.

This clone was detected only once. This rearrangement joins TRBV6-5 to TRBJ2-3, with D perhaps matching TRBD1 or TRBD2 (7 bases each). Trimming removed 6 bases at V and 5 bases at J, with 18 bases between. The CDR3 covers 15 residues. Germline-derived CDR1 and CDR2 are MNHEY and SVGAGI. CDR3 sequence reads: CASRRGREREDTQYF. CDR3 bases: TGTGCCAGCAGAAGGGGGCGGGAGAGAGAAGATACGCAGTATTTT.

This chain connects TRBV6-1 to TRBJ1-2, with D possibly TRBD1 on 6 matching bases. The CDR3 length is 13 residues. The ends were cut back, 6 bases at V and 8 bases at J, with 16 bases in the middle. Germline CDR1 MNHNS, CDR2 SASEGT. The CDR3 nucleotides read TGTGCCAGCAGAGGGGCAGGGGATAGGGGCTACACCTTC. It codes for CASRGAGDRGYTF.

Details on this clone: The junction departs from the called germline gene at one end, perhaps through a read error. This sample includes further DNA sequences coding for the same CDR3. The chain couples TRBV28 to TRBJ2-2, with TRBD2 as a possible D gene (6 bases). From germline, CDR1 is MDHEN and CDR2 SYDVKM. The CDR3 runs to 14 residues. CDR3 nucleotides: TGTGCCAGCAGTCAGGGACTCCCTTCGGGGGAGCTGTTCTTT. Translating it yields CASSQGLPSGELFF. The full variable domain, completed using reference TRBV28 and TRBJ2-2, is DVKVTQSSRYLVKRTGEKVFLECVQDMDHENMFWYRQDPGLGLRLIYFSYDVKMKEKGDIPEGYSVSREKKERFSLILESASTNQTSMYLCASSQGLPSGELFFGEGSRLTVL.

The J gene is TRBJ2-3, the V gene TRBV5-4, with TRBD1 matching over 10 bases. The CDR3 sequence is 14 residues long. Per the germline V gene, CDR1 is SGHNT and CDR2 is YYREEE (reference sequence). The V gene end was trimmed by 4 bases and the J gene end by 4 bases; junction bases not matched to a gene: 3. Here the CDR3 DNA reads TGTGCCAGCAGCAGGGACAGGGGTGCAGATACGCAGTATTTT. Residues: CASSRDRGADTQYF.

As DNA, the CDR3 is TGTGCCAGCAGCCAACCTAGAGGAGGGGTGAACACTGAAGCTTTCTTT. It yields the protein CASSQPRGGVNTEAFF. This chain uses TRBV14 with TRBJ1-1; tentative D call: TRBD1 (5 bases). The V end lost 2 bases, the J end lost 0 bases, and 13 bases lay between the germline ends. Germline V gene data show CDR1 as SGHDN and CDR2 as FVKESK. The CDR3 is made up of 16 amino acids.

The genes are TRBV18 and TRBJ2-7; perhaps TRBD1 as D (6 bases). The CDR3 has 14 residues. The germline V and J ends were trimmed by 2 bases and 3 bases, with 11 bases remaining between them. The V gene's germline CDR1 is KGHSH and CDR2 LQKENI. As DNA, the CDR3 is TGTGCCAGCTCACCAAACAGGGTAGGCTACGAGCAGTACGTC. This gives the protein CASSPNRVGYEQYV.

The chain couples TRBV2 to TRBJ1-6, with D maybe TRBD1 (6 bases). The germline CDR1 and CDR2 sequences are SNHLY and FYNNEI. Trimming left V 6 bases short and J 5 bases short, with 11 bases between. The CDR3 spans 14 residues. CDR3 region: CASRRTVNNSPLHF. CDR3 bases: TGTGCCAGCAGGCGGACAGTTAATAATTCACCCCTCCACTTT.

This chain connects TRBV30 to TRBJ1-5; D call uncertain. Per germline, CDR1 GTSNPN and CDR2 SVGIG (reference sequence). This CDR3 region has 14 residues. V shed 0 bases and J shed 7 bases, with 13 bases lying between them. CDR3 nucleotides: TGTGCCTGGAGTGTAAGCGAATTGGTGCAGCCCCAGCATTTT. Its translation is CAWSVSELVQPQHF.

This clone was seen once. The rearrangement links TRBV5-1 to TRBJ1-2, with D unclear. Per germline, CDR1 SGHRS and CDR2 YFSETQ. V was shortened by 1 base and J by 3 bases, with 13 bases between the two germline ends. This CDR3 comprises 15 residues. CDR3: CASSLYEGSDYGYTF. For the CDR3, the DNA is TGCGCCAGCAGCTTGTACGAGGGCAGCGACTATGGCTACACCTTC. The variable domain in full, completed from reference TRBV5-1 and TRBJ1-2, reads KAGVTQTPRYLIKTRGQQVTLSCSPISGHRSVSWYQQTPGQGLQFLFEYFSETQRNKGNFPGRFSGRQFSNSRSEMNVSTLELGDSALYLCASSLYEGSDYGYTFGSGTRLTVV.

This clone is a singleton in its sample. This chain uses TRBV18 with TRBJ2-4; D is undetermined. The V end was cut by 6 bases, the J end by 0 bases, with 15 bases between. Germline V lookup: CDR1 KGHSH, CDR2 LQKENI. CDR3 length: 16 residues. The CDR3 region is CASSRPAGLAKNIQYF. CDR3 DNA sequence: TGTGCCAGCTCCCGACCTGCAGGATTAGCCAAAAACATTCAGTACTTC. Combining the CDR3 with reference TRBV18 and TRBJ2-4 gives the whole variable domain NAGVMQNPRHLVRRRGQEARLRCSPMKGHSHVYWYRQLPEEGLKFMVYLQKENIIDESGMPKERFSAEFPKEGPSILRIQQVVRGDSAAYFCASSRPAGLAKNIQYFGAGTRLSVL.